The rows below give T cell receptor beta chains drawn from one sample of a study of shared clonotypes between healthy human individuals. TCRdb's copy holds only in-frame clones and misses some; the assay was immunoSEQ multiplex PCR. Here the sample spans about 680,000 clones, just over 90% being singletons. The specimen sequenced was naive CD8+ T cells sorted from blood. The receptor set was obtained from a man aged 25 to 40 in good health. CDR3s include the opening cysteine and the closing phenylalanine or tryptophan. A D gene is named only where the DNA matches it firmly. The size entry is marked missing in some rows and otherwise reads once, few, many or a size class.

-	TRBV4-1	TRBJ1-4	once	CASSQVATNEKLFF	TGCGCCAGCAGCCAAGTTGCAACTAATGAAAAACTGTTTTTT
-	TRBV7-9	TRBJ1-1	-	CASSSGENTEAFF	TGTGCCAGCAGCTCCGGAGAGAACACTGAAGCTTTCTTT
TRBD2	TRBV5-1	TRBJ2-7	-	CASSLWTSGSIEQYF	TGCGCCAGCAGCCTTTGGACTAGCGGGAGTATCGAGCAGTACTTC
TRBD1	TRBV7-9	TRBJ1-2	few	CASSLLPTGGSGYTF	TGTGCCAGCAGCCTACTCCCGACAGGGGGCTCTGGCTACACCTTC
TRBD2	TRBV28	TRBJ2-3	-	CATRPLKRGSTDTQYF	TGTGCCACCAGGCCCCTTAAGCGGGGTAGCACAGATACGCAGTATTTT
-	TRBV28	TRBJ2-7	-	CASTATNSAAEQYF	TGTGCCAGCACCGCTACTAACTCTGCTGCCGAGCAGTACTTC
TRBD2	TRBV18	TRBJ2-7	-	CASSPGASGSLEQYF	TGTGCCAGCTCACCAGGGGCTAGCGGGAGTCTCGAGCAGTACTTC
-	TRBV7-9	TRBJ2-1	-	CASTPQVPNEQFF	TGTGCCAGCACACCGCAGGTCCCCAATGAGCAGTTCTTC
-	TRBV27	TRBJ1-1	-	CASSYSLNTEAFF	TGTGCCAGCAGTTACAGTCTGAACACTGAAGCTTTCTTT
-	TRBV7-9	TRBJ2-7	-	CASSLEVYEQYF	TGTGCCAGCAGCTTAGAGGTCTACGAGCAGTACTTC
TRBD1	TRBV7-6	TRBJ2-7	few	CASSIGTGAYEQYF	TGTGCCAGCAGCATCGGGACAGGGGCCTACGAGCAGTACTTC
TRBD2	TRBV5-8	TRBJ2-7	-	CASSQIAGIAYEQYF	TGTGCCAGCAGCCAGATAGCGGGAATAGCCTACGAGCAGTACTTC
-	TRBV25-1	TRBJ2-5	once	CASSEFTQETQYF	TGTGCCAGCAGTGAATTTACACAAGAGACCCAGTACTTC
-	TRBV7-9	TRBJ2-7	-	CASSLLAPSSYEQYF	TGTGCCAGCAGCCTGTTAGCGCCGAGCTCCTACGAGCAGTACTTC
TRBD2	TRBV27	TRBJ2-2	-	CASSLFAGAAGELFF	TGTGCCAGCAGTTTATTTGCGGGAGCGGCCGGGGAGCTGTTTTTT
TRBD2	TRBV14	TRBJ2-1	-	CASSQAKGKNLAGGLLSYNEQFF	TGTGCCAGCAGCCAAGCCAAAGGAAAAAATCTAGCGGGAGGGCTTTTATCGTACAATGAGCAGTTCTTC
-	TRBV13	TRBJ1-4	-	CASSLALNEKLFF	TGTGCCAGCAGCTTGGCTCTTAATGAAAAACTGTTTTTT
TRBD2	TRBV6-1	TRBJ2-5	-	CASKKVAGGIGTQYF	TGTGCCAGCAAGAAGGTAGCGGGAGGTATCGGGACCCAGTACTTC
TRBD1	TRBV13	TRBJ1-1	-	CASSERRTGQNTEAFF	TGTGCCAGCAGCGAGCGAAGGACAGGGCAGAACACTGAAGCTTTCTTT
TRBD1	TRBV18	TRBJ2-5	-	CASSPKGTGHYPQYF	TGTGCCAGCTCACCGAAAGGGACAGGGCATTATCCCCAGTACTTC
TRBD2	TRBV11-2	TRBJ2-7	-	CASSSSGGYEQYF	TGTGCCAGCAGCTCTAGCGGGGGCTACGAGCAGTACTTC
-	TRBV5-1	TRBJ2-1	-	CASSLEGAPGNEQFF	TGCGCCAGCAGCTTGGAAGGTGCCCCAGGCAATGAGCAGTTCTTC
TRBD1	TRBV10-2	TRBJ2-7	-	CASTRQGLEQYF	TGCGCCAGCACCCGACAGGGTCTGGAGCAGTACTTC
-	TRBV29-1	TRBJ1-5	-	CSVEEGDGDQPQHF	TGCAGCGTTGAAGAAGGAGACGGGGATCAGCCCCAGCATTTT
-	TRBV19	TRBJ1-2	-	CASIGGVASHDGYTF	TGTGCCAGTATCGGGGGGGTAGCTTCGCATGACGGCTACACCTTC
TRBD1	TRBV18	TRBJ1-1	-	CASSARPGQGTNTEAFF	TGTGCCAGCTCAGCCCGACCGGGACAGGGGACGAACACTGAAGCTTTCTTT